This entry describes one TCR beta chain. What this receptor recognizes is not known. Per-base quality was not reported, and no clone a single base away is much larger than it. This sample is part of a study of control samples from healthy donors and cancer patients (dated by TCRdb to the early 2020s). Receptor libraries were prepared by the immunoSEQ multiplex PCR assay. Entries here come from immuneACCESS through TCRdb and include only in-frame sequences with V and J called. Some clones fail to appear in such tables; in the studies checked, an unresolved V gene covers under half of the shortfall, and the cause of the remainder is unknown. Within this sample are around 70,000 clones, with around 90% of them counted one time only. Approximately 8.8% of the sample belongs to the ten largest clones. Trimming takes 2 bases off V and 3 bases off J; junction bases not matched to a gene: 11. The CDR3 holds 17 amino acids from the cysteine to the phenylalanine. Just CDR3 DNA is preserved here, 51 bases in frame from base 1. For CDR1 and CDR2, the germline V gene lists MNHEY and SVGEGT.

The sequencing input was PBMCs. The clonotype was recovered from a woman aged 50 to 60 with colorectal cancer. The receptor chain draws on TRBV6-2 or TRBV6-3 and TRBJ2-5; 8 of the junction bases match TRBD2. The nucleotide sequence is TGTGCCAGCAGTTACAGGGGTTTAGCGGGACCAAAAGAGACCCAGTACTTC. The translation is CASSYRGLAGPKETQYF.